This TCR beta chain stems from a study of T cell repertoires in cytomegalovirus infection. Across the study: Public TCR beta signatures marked donors with CMV infection and the matching HLA. Study-wide results and limits: People with CMV and the relevant HLA were identified by cumulative public TCR beta family frequency.

As concerns this clonotype: Its antigen is still unknown.

Via MiXCR, TCRdb re-called the reads, giving one row per CDR3 protein. Of 90,000 to 120,000 distinct CDR3 sequences listed, around 45% were seen once; the top ten hold about two thirds. V was shortened by 5 bases and J by 6 bases, with 11 bases between the two germline ends. CDR1 and CDR2 from the germline V gene are SEHNR and FQNEAQ (reference sequence). The CDR3 has 13 residues. The sequenced sample was CD8+ T cells from cultured PBMCs, obtained from culture after CMV antigen stimulation. This sequence originates from a human donor in good health (CMV status not recorded). Some clones in this sample may be carry-over from other donors' samples. The chain joins TRBV7-9 to TRBJ2-1; maybe TRBD2 (6 bases). CDR3 amino acids: CASSRTIRNEQFF. DNA of the CDR3: TGTGCCAGCAGCCGGACTATCCGCAATGAGCAGTTCTTC.